This TCR beta chain originates from a study of metastatic and nonmetastatic thyroid tumors. Study as a whole: Patients with malignant and benign thyroid disease provided blood and tumor or nodule tissue, whose repertoires were compared. Study observations and caveats: Reportedly, malignant thyroid tumors had significantly higher TCR beta diversity than benign nodules, in blood and tumor.

Original data processing: It was from CDR3 differences across clinicopathological groups that a distant-metastasis classifier for papillary thyroid cancer was built. TCRdb re-called the PCR reads via MiXCR. The V and J calls were not made by the authors but by TCRdb's processing. The sample lists fewer than 20,000 clones, just under 30% occurring once. None of the patients had undergone any treatment ahead of thyroid surgery. Trimming removed 2 bases from V and 0 bases from J, with 14 bases in between. Looked up from germline, CDR1 is SGHAT and CDR2 is FQNNGV. The CDR3 loop spans 16 amino acids. As for this clone: Antigen specificity is unknown.

Sequencing was performed on tumor tissue. The genes are TRBV11-2 and TRBJ2-7, with D maybe TRBD2 (5 bases). The sequence derives from a male donor with papillary thyroid cancer or a benign thyroid nodule (not recorded which). Some clones in this sample may be carry-over from other donors' samples. The CDR3 spells CASSLQGAVSSYEQYF. CDR3 coding DNA: TGTGCCAGCAGCTTACAAGGAGCGGTGAGCTCCTACGAGCAGTACTTC.